These T cell receptor beta chains were read from a single sample in a study of blood T cells in healthy people across ages. TCRdb redid the calling of the 5' RACE reads with MiXCR, one entry per CDR3 protein. The table records roughly 730,000 distinct CDR3 sequences, roughly 56% of them present only once. Sample: blood. The receptor set was obtained from a man aged 40-49 years in good health. Each CDR3 is given with its conserved first and last residue. Fields, in order: CDR3 protein, clone size, J gene, V gene. Clone size, where shown, is once, few, many, or a class for clones that have expanded.

CDR3 protein: CASSYTYYSGLWTNYGYTF; clone size: -; J gene: TRBJ1-2; V gene: TRBV28
CDR3 protein: CASGMQETQYF; clone size: -; J gene: -; V gene: TRBV12-5
CDR3 protein: CASGDRGYEQYF; clone size: -; J gene: TRBJ2-7; V gene: TRBV12-3/TRBV12-4
CDR3 protein: CASSQASGEGYEQYF; clone size: -; J gene: TRBJ2-7; V gene: TRBV14
CDR3 protein: CASSLIGYAFF; clone size: -; J gene: TRBJ1-1; V gene: TRBV12-3/TRBV12-4
CDR3 protein: CASSKGGNYGYTF; clone size: few; J gene: TRBJ1-2; V gene: TRBV21-1
CDR3 protein: CASSGGLDRGPQETQYF; clone size: once; J gene: TRBJ2-5; V gene: TRBV5-1
CDR3 protein: CASSLTTQGHQETQYF; clone size: few; J gene: TRBJ2-5; V gene: TRBV5-1
CDR3 protein: CSARPGLAGSYNEQYF; clone size: once; J gene: -; V gene: TRBV20-1
CDR3 protein: CASTVLASSTDTQYF; clone size: -; J gene: TRBJ2-3; V gene: TRBV28
CDR3 protein: CASSLISPGANVLTF; clone size: few; J gene: TRBJ2-6; V gene: TRBV7-9
CDR3 protein: CAAGQNPQKETQYF; clone size: -; J gene: TRBJ2-5; V gene: TRBV21-1
CDR3 protein: CASSQRVGGLAEETQYF; clone size: few; J gene: TRBJ2-5; V gene: TRBV3-1
CDR3 protein: CASSNPYPPGQTETEQFF; clone size: few; J gene: TRBJ2-1; V gene: TRBV21-1
CDR3 protein: CAGNSLRKEADTQYF; clone size: -; J gene: TRBJ2-3; V gene: TRBV7-9
CDR3 protein: CASTLEPSRTDTQYF; clone size: -; J gene: TRBJ2-3; V gene: TRBV5-1
CDR3 protein: CSVGGGESYEQYF; clone size: -; J gene: TRBJ2-7; V gene: TRBV29-1
CDR3 protein: CASSKYYRGLQGDTEAFF; clone size: -; J gene: TRBJ1-1; V gene: TRBV28
CDR3 protein: CASSPRTGSVSAEAFF; clone size: -; J gene: TRBJ1-1; V gene: TRBV9
CDR3 protein: CASNADSPTNNYGYTF; clone size: -; J gene: TRBJ1-2; V gene: TRBV6-5
CDR3 protein: CASEKTGYEQYF; clone size: -; J gene: TRBJ2-7; V gene: TRBV28
CDR3 protein: CSVDYGGYTF; clone size: -; J gene: TRBJ1-2; V gene: TRBV29-1
CDR3 protein: CATSRVRALKKGEQFF; clone size: -; J gene: TRBJ2-1; V gene: TRBV15
CDR3 protein: CASSQGQGIAYEQYF; clone size: -; J gene: TRBJ2-7; V gene: TRBV4-1
CDR3 protein: CASSAGVFSEQFF; clone size: -; J gene: TRBJ2-1; V gene: TRBV27
CDR3 protein: CASGMQQGDPYGYTF; clone size: few; J gene: TRBJ1-2; V gene: TRBV11-2
CDR3 protein: CASSSRLADKSYNEQFF; clone size: -; J gene: TRBJ2-1; V gene: TRBV28
CDR3 protein: CASSLAKGQASYEQYF; clone size: few; J gene: TRBJ2-7; V gene: TRBV5-1
CDR3 protein: CATSDFGIETQYF; clone size: -; J gene: TRBJ2-5; V gene: TRBV24-1
CDR3 protein: CASSLMGLGSYNEQFF; clone size: few; J gene: TRBJ2-1; V gene: TRBV27
CDR3 protein: CASSVEGVGAHEQFF; clone size: -; J gene: TRBJ2-1; V gene: TRBV9
CDR3 protein: CASSQDGASLDNEQFF; clone size: -; J gene: TRBJ2-1; V gene: TRBV4-1
CDR3 protein: CAISETTSGGADTQYF; clone size: -; J gene: TRBJ2-3; V gene: TRBV10-3
CDR3 protein: CASSLVAPSGMGTDTQYF; clone size: few; J gene: TRBJ2-3; V gene: TRBV7-8
CDR3 protein: CASSIWGNQETQYF; clone size: few; J gene: TRBJ2-5; V gene: TRBV7-2
CDR3 protein: CASSLDFAGKFF; clone size: -; J gene: TRBJ2-1; V gene: TRBV7-2
CDR3 protein: CASSHTRDLEFF; clone size: -; J gene: TRBJ2-1; V gene: TRBV6-5
CDR3 protein: CSGGQGWGNEQFF; clone size: -; J gene: TRBJ2-1; V gene: TRBV29-1
CDR3 protein: CASSYSASGGPDTQYF; clone size: few; J gene: TRBJ2-3; V gene: TRBV6-5
CDR3 protein: CASIRRGANTGELFF; clone size: -; J gene: TRBJ2-2; V gene: TRBV23-1
CDR3 protein: CATSHPGTGVEKLFF; clone size: -; J gene: TRBJ1-4; V gene: TRBV24-1
CDR3 protein: CASSSGGQHTEAFF; clone size: -; J gene: TRBJ1-1; V gene: TRBV12-3/TRBV12-4
CDR3 protein: CASSSDSNYNEQFF; clone size: -; J gene: TRBJ2-1; V gene: TRBV5-1
CDR3 protein: CSVPVGGWITNEKLFF; clone size: few; J gene: TRBJ1-4; V gene: TRBV20-1
CDR3 protein: CASSSGQPGAEAFF; clone size: -; J gene: TRBJ1-1; V gene: TRBV7-3
CDR3 protein: CASSYSDRLNSGANVLTF; clone size: -; J gene: TRBJ2-6; V gene: TRBV6-5
CDR3 protein: CSVLATEAFF; clone size: -; J gene: TRBJ1-1; V gene: TRBV29-1
CDR3 protein: CASSLWDTHNEQFF; clone size: -; J gene: TRBJ2-1; V gene: TRBV7-2
CDR3 protein: CSVEDQGRVTQETQYF; clone size: -; J gene: TRBJ2-5; V gene: TRBV29-1
CDR3 protein: CASSPLIGRDSGTQYF; clone size: -; J gene: TRBJ2-3; V gene: TRBV9
CDR3 protein: CASSFRTRANYGYTF; clone size: once; J gene: TRBJ1-2; V gene: TRBV2
CDR3 protein: CASSLWGQGQETQYF; clone size: -; J gene: TRBJ2-5; V gene: TRBV28
CDR3 protein: CASSYGRTTRSYEQYF; clone size: -; J gene: TRBJ2-7; V gene: TRBV6-2/TRBV6-3
CDR3 protein: CASSKEGAGLSDEQYF; clone size: -; J gene: TRBJ2-7; V gene: TRBV21-1